These T cell receptor beta chains were read from a single sample in a study of cytomegalovirus exposure and HLA in healthy donors. TCRdb's copy holds only in-frame clones and misses some; the assay was immunoSEQ multiplex PCR. The top ten clones hold about 1.6% of a sample with 180,000 or so clones, 76% of them seen once. The sample consisted of PBMCs. The source is a man in his late teens or twenties in good health and CMV-seronegative. Both conserved end residues are part of each CDR3. A D gene is named only where the DNA matches it firmly. Clone size appears in some rows only: once, few, many, or a class for an expanded clone.

d_call: NA
j_call: TRBJ1-1
clone_size: few
cdr3_length: 13
v_call: TRBV5-4
cdr3_nt: TGTGCCAGCAGCGGGGGACATCTCACTGAAGCTTTCTTT
cdr3_aa: CASSGGHLTEAFF

d_call: TRBD1
j_call: TRBJ2-7
clone_size: NA
cdr3_length: 14
v_call: TRBV4-2
cdr3_nt: TGTGCCAGCAGCACCCCCGGGACAGTTTACGAGCAGTACTTC
cdr3_aa: CASSTPGTVYEQYF

d_call: TRBD2
j_call: TRBJ2-5
clone_size: few
cdr3_length: 15
v_call: TRBV9
cdr3_nt: TGTGCCAGCAGTCCAGCGGGCGGGAGGTTGGAGACCCAGTACTTC
cdr3_aa: CASSPAGGRLETQYF

d_call: NA
j_call: TRBJ1-5
clone_size: NA
cdr3_length: 14
v_call: TRBV27
cdr3_nt: TGTGCCAGCAGTATTCAGAATAGCAATCAGCCCCAGCATTTT
cdr3_aa: CASSIQNSNQPQHF

d_call: NA
j_call: TRBJ2-7
clone_size: NA
cdr3_length: 13
v_call: TRBV7-8
cdr3_nt: TGTGCCAGCAGCTTAGTGGGCCCGTACGAGCAGTACTTC
cdr3_aa: CASSLVGPYEQYF

d_call: TRBD1
j_call: TRBJ1-2
clone_size: once
cdr3_length: 15
v_call: TRBV9
cdr3_nt: TGTGCCAGCAGCCCCCGGGACAGGGGAAGGTATGGCTACACCTTC
cdr3_aa: CASSPRDRGRYGYTF

d_call: TRBD2
j_call: TRBJ2-3
clone_size: NA
cdr3_length: 19
v_call: TRBV14
cdr3_nt: TGTGCCAGCAGCCGATTAGCGGGGGGGCCCTCTACCTCCACAGATACGCAGTATTTT
cdr3_aa: CASSRLAGGPSTSTDTQYF

d_call: TRBD2
j_call: TRBJ2-7
clone_size: once
cdr3_length: 16
v_call: TRBV5-4
cdr3_nt: TGTGCCAGCAGCTCGGCTTGGAACGGGGGGGCCTACGAGCAGTACTTC
cdr3_aa: CASSSAWNGGAYEQYF

d_call: NA
j_call: TRBJ2-3
clone_size: NA
cdr3_length: 14
v_call: TRBV5-1
cdr3_nt: TGCGTCAGCAGCTTGGGAGAGCAAGCAGATACGCAGTATTTT
cdr3_aa: CVSSLGEQADTQYF

d_call: TRBD2
j_call: TRBJ2-1
clone_size: NA
cdr3_length: 14
v_call: TRBV28
cdr3_nt: TGTGCCAGCAGGAAGCGGGAGCTTCGGAATGAGCAGTTCTTC
cdr3_aa: CASRKRELRNEQFF

d_call: TRBD1
j_call: TRBJ2-3
clone_size: NA
cdr3_length: 15
v_call: TRBV27
cdr3_nt: TGTGCCAGCAGTTTACAGGGACAGAACACAGATACGCAGTATTTT
cdr3_aa: CASSLQGQNTDTQYF

d_call: NA
j_call: TRBJ1-2
clone_size: NA
cdr3_length: 11
v_call: TRBV30
cdr3_nt: TGTGCCTGGAGTGGGCCCTATGGCTACACCTTC
cdr3_aa: CAWSGPYGYTF

d_call: NA
j_call: TRBJ1-2
clone_size: NA
cdr3_length: 15
v_call: TRBV6-5
cdr3_nt: TGTGCCAGCACCCCCGGCGGGCAGACTAACTATGGCTACACCTTC
cdr3_aa: CASTPGGQTNYGYTF

d_call: NA
j_call: TRBJ1-6
clone_size: NA
cdr3_length: 15
v_call: TRBV6-5
cdr3_nt: TGTGCCAGCAACACCAGGTCTCCGCATAATTCACCCCTCCACTTT
cdr3_aa: CASNTRSPHNSPLHF

d_call: NA
j_call: TRBJ1-4
clone_size: NA
cdr3_length: 14
v_call: TRBV7-8
cdr3_nt: TGTGCCAGCAGCCCCAGGTTGTTTAATGAAAAACTGTTTTTT
cdr3_aa: CASSPRLFNEKLFF

d_call: NA
j_call: TRBJ1-2
clone_size: NA
cdr3_length: 14
v_call: TRBV28
cdr3_nt: TGTGCCAGCAGACAGGGACCGATGGGGTGCGGCTACACCTTC
cdr3_aa: CASRQGPMGCGYTF

d_call: NA
j_call: TRBJ1-5
clone_size: NA
cdr3_length: 16
v_call: TRBV9
cdr3_nt: TGTGCCAGCAGCGTAGCTGAGGGAGGGCGCAATCAGCCCCAGCATTTT
cdr3_aa: CASSVAEGGRNQPQHF

d_call: TRBD2
j_call: TRBJ2-5
clone_size: few
cdr3_length: 15
v_call: TRBV9
cdr3_nt: TGTGCCAGCAGCGTAGCAGCGGGAGAGGCGGAGACCCAGTACTTC
cdr3_aa: CASSVAAGEAETQYF

d_call: NA
j_call: TRBJ1-2
clone_size: once
cdr3_length: 13
v_call: TRBV6-1
cdr3_nt: TGTGCCAGCGAGGAGGGGAGGAACTATGGCTACACCTTC
cdr3_aa: CASEEGRNYGYTF

d_call: NA
j_call: TRBJ1-5
clone_size: NA
cdr3_length: 13
v_call: TRBV15
cdr3_nt: TGTGCCACCAGCAGAGATCTGAATCAGCCCCAGCATTTT
cdr3_aa: CATSRDLNQPQHF

d_call: TRBD2
j_call: TRBJ2-1
clone_size: NA
cdr3_length: 18
v_call: TRBV28
cdr3_nt: TGTGCCAGCAGTCCGACGACTAGCGGGAGGCGATATTACAATGAGCAGTTCTTC
cdr3_aa: CASSPTTSGRRYYNEQFF

d_call: TRBD1
j_call: TRBJ2-7
clone_size: once
cdr3_length: 12
v_call: TRBV18
cdr3_nt: TGTGCCAGCTCGACCGGACAGGGCGAGCAGTACTTC
cdr3_aa: CASSTGQGEQYF

d_call: NA
j_call: TRBJ2-1
clone_size: NA
cdr3_length: 12
v_call: TRBV6-5
cdr3_nt: TGTGCCACCGCCACAACCTACAATGAGCAGTTCTTC
cdr3_aa: CATATTYNEQFF

d_call: NA
j_call: TRBJ1-1
clone_size: NA
cdr3_length: 15
v_call: TRBV7-8
cdr3_nt: TGTGCCAGCAGCTTATTGAGCGCAAAGAACACTGAAGCTTTCTTT
cdr3_aa: CASSLLSAKNTEAFF

d_call: TRBD1
j_call: TRBJ2-7
clone_size: NA
cdr3_length: 16
v_call: TRBV2
cdr3_nt: TGTGCCAGCAGTGAATTCGGGACAGGGAAACCCCACGAGCAGTACTTC
cdr3_aa: CASSEFGTGKPHEQYF

d_call: NA
j_call: TRBJ2-7
clone_size: NA
cdr3_length: 17
v_call: TRBV21-1
cdr3_nt: TGTGCCAGCAGCAAAGACCCTAGCGGGAGGTCGTCCCCCGAGCAGTACTTC
cdr3_aa: CASSKDPSGRSSPEQYF

d_call: TRBD2
j_call: TRBJ2-7
clone_size: NA
cdr3_length: 13
v_call: TRBV28
cdr3_nt: TGTGCCTTACAGCGGAGCGGGGGCTACGAGCAGTACTTC
cdr3_aa: CALQRSGGYEQYF

d_call: NA
j_call: TRBJ2-7
clone_size: NA
cdr3_length: 12
v_call: TRBV6-6
cdr3_nt: TGTGCCAGCAGTTACCTGGGGAGCGAGCAGTACTTC
cdr3_aa: CASSYLGSEQYF

d_call: NA
j_call: TRBJ2-2
clone_size: NA
cdr3_length: 16
v_call: TRBV7-9
cdr3_nt: TGTGCCAGCAGCCCGACAGGACCACCCAACACCGGGGAGCTGTTTTTT
cdr3_aa: CASSPTGPPNTGELFF

d_call: NA
j_call: TRBJ2-3
clone_size: NA
cdr3_length: 19
v_call: TRBV5-4
cdr3_nt: TGTGCCAGCAGCACCCTCTCGGCAGGGGCATCACTGAACCCAGATACGCAGTATTTT
cdr3_aa: CASSTLSAGASLNPDTQYF

d_call: TRBD1
j_call: TRBJ1-6
clone_size: NA
cdr3_length: 15
v_call: TRBV7-2
cdr3_nt: TGTGCCAGCAGCCTCGCGGACAGGAGAAATTCACCCCTCCACTTT
cdr3_aa: CASSLADRRNSPLHF

d_call: TRBD2
j_call: TRBJ2-7
clone_size: NA
cdr3_length: 16
v_call: TRBV5-4
cdr3_nt: TGTGCCAGCAGCTTGGGACTAGCGGGCTCCAACTACGAGCAGTACTTC
cdr3_aa: CASSLGLAGSNYEQYF

d_call: NA
j_call: TRBJ1-1
clone_size: NA
cdr3_length: 13
v_call: TRBV6-1
cdr3_nt: TGTGCCAGCATCGAGGTGAGGAACACTGAAGCTTTCTTT
cdr3_aa: CASIEVRNTEAFF

d_call: NA
j_call: TRBJ2-5
clone_size: NA
cdr3_length: 18
v_call: TRBV7-9
cdr3_nt: TGTGCCAGCAGCGCTAGGCCCCCTTGGGACTTGGGCGCTGAGACCCAGTACTTC
cdr3_aa: CASSARPPWDLGAETQYF

d_call: NA
j_call: TRBJ1-5
clone_size: few
cdr3_length: 13
v_call: TRBV6-5
cdr3_nt: TGTGCCAGCAGTTACGAGGGGGATCAGCCCCAGCATTTT
cdr3_aa: CASSYEGDQPQHF

d_call: TRBD2
j_call: TRBJ2-7
clone_size: NA
cdr3_length: 14
v_call: TRBV4-1
cdr3_nt: TGCGCCAGCAGCCAGGCTAGCGGCTCCTACGAGCAGTACTTC
cdr3_aa: CASSQASGSYEQYF

d_call: TRBD1
j_call: TRBJ2-4
clone_size: NA
cdr3_length: 17
v_call: TRBV5-4
cdr3_nt: TGTGCCAGCAGCGCGCCGGGCCAGGGGGCATCCAAAAACATTCAGTACTTC
cdr3_aa: CASSAPGQGASKNIQYF

d_call: NA
j_call: TRBJ1-2
clone_size: NA
cdr3_length: 12
v_call: TRBV5-6
cdr3_nt: TGTGCCAGCAGCCCCGGGACAAGGGACTACACCTTC
cdr3_aa: CASSPGTRDYTF

d_call: TRBD1
j_call: TRBJ2-7
clone_size: NA
cdr3_length: 14
v_call: TRBV30
cdr3_nt: TGTGCCTGGAGTGTAACAGGGGTCTCCTACGAGCAGTACTTC
cdr3_aa: CAWSVTGVSYEQYF

d_call: TRBD2
j_call: TRBJ2-2
clone_size: few
cdr3_length: 18
v_call: TRBV9
cdr3_nt: TGTGCCAGCAGCGGTCGCACGGGCAGGGAGGGTTCGGCCGGGGAGCTGTTTTTT
cdr3_aa: CASSGRTGREGSAGELFF

d_call: TRBD1
j_call: TRBJ1-1
clone_size: NA
cdr3_length: 16
v_call: TRBV5-1
cdr3_nt: TGCGCCAGCAGCTCCAGTACAGGGGGCGCAGGGGAAGAAGCTTTCTTT
cdr3_aa: CASSSSTGGAGEEAFF

d_call: TRBD1
j_call: TRBJ2-2
clone_size: NA
cdr3_length: 14
v_call: TRBV7-9
cdr3_nt: TGTGCCAGCAGCCCCGACAGGGGCGCCGGGGAGCTGTTTTTT
cdr3_aa: CASSPDRGAGELFF

d_call: TRBD1
j_call: TRBJ1-3
clone_size: NA
cdr3_length: 15
v_call: TRBV6-1
cdr3_nt: TGTGCCAGCAGCCACGACAGGGTCTCTGGAAACACCATATATTTT
cdr3_aa: CASSHDRVSGNTIYF

d_call: NA
j_call: TRBJ1-3
clone_size: NA
cdr3_length: 15
v_call: TRBV5-1
cdr3_nt: TGCGCCAGCAGCTTGGTTGGCGGCTCTGGAAACACCATATATTTT
cdr3_aa: CASSLVGGSGNTIYF

d_call: TRBD1
j_call: TRBJ2-7
clone_size: NA
cdr3_length: 13
v_call: TRBV6-5
cdr3_nt: TGTGCCAGCAGAAAGACAGGGGCCTACGAGCAGTACTTC
cdr3_aa: CASRKTGAYEQYF

d_call: NA
j_call: TRBJ1-3
clone_size: NA
cdr3_length: 14
v_call: TRBV9
cdr3_nt: TGTGCCAGCAGCGACCCGGACAGAGGAAACGCCATATATTTT
cdr3_aa: CASSDPDRGNAIYF

d_call: TRBD1
j_call: TRBJ1-2
clone_size: few
cdr3_length: 15
v_call: TRBV9
cdr3_nt: TGTGCCAGCAGCGTAGGATCGGGACAGGGCGATGGCTACACCTTC
cdr3_aa: CASSVGSGQGDGYTF

d_call: NA
j_call: TRBJ2-3
clone_size: NA
cdr3_length: 15
v_call: TRBV5-1
cdr3_nt: TGCGCCAGCAGCTTAAAGAGTCCCCCCGTAGATACGCAGTATTTT
cdr3_aa: CASSLKSPPVDTQYF

d_call: NA
j_call: TRBJ2-7
clone_size: NA
cdr3_length: 15
v_call: TRBV27
cdr3_nt: TGTGCCAGCAGTCCCACCGCCGGGACTGACTACGAGCAGTACTTC
cdr3_aa: CASSPTAGTDYEQYF

d_call: TRBD1
j_call: TRBJ1-5
clone_size: NA
cdr3_length: 14
v_call: TRBV18
cdr3_nt: TGTGCCAGCTCACCGGACAGGAACAATCAGCCCCAGCATTTT
cdr3_aa: CASSPDRNNQPQHF

d_call: NA
j_call: TRBJ1-5
clone_size: NA
cdr3_length: 14
v_call: TRBV18
cdr3_nt: TGTGCCAGCTCACTGAGGGGGGGGAATCAGCCCCAGCATTTT
cdr3_aa: CASSLRGGNQPQHF

d_call: TRBD1
j_call: TRBJ2-2
clone_size: few
cdr3_length: 15
v_call: TRBV5-1
cdr3_nt: TGCGCCAGCAGCTGGGGACAGGGTATATCCGGGGAGCTGTTTTTT
cdr3_aa: CASSWGQGISGELFF

d_call: NA
j_call: TRBJ1-3
clone_size: NA
cdr3_length: 15
v_call: TRBV25-1
cdr3_nt: TGTGCCAGCAGAGAGGGAACTTACTCTGGAAACACCATATATTTT
cdr3_aa: CASREGTYSGNTIYF

d_call: NA
j_call: TRBJ1-1
clone_size: NA
cdr3_length: 19
v_call: TRBV2
cdr3_nt: TGTGCCAGCAGTGAACACTTATCTCGTTGGGGCAGGGTGAACACTGAAGCTTTCTTT
cdr3_aa: CASSEHLSRWGRVNTEAFF

d_call: TRBD2
j_call: TRBJ2-3
clone_size: once
cdr3_length: 14
v_call: TRBV28
cdr3_nt: TGTGCCAGCAGTGTTGGGCGGGGGAGGGATACGCAGTATTTT
cdr3_aa: CASSVGRGRDTQYF

d_call: TRBD1
j_call: TRBJ2-2
clone_size: NA
cdr3_length: 16
v_call: TRBV4-1
cdr3_nt: TGCGCCAGCAGCGGGCTGACAGGGGGCGCGGGCGGGGAGCTGTTTTTT
cdr3_aa: CASSGLTGGAGGELFF

d_call: NA
j_call: TRBJ1-1
clone_size: few
cdr3_length: 13
v_call: TRBV10-3
cdr3_nt: TGTGCCATCCGAGGGCAGCCAAACACTGAAGCTTTCTTT
cdr3_aa: CAIRGQPNTEAFF